The next 4 T cell receptor beta chains were all read from a single sample in a study of cytomegalovirus exposure and HLA in healthy donors. 60 Vbeta and 13 Jbeta primers were used in PCR. Data came from immunoSEQ multiplex PCR; TCRdb stores just in-frame clones and leaves some out. The table records under 200,000 clones, approximately 12% of them present only once. The sequencing input was PBMCs. The receptors here all came from a man aged 50-60 years in good health and CMV-seropositive.

Of note for this clone: The same CDR3 arises from other DNA sequences in this sample as well. The gene calls are TRBV7-3 and TRBJ1-2, with a weak D call TRBD1 (5 bases). The CDR3 consists of 14 residues. Germline loops: CDR1 SGHTA, CDR2 FQGTGA. The ends were cut back, 1 base at V and 4 bases at J, with 10 bases in the middle. Here the CDR3 DNA reads TGTGCCAGCAGCTTAAGCCCCGGGGGCTATGGCTACACCTTC. It encodes CASSLSPGGYGYTF.

The table lists this clone with a few counts. The chain has TRBV6-5 and TRBJ1-1; D is unresolved. The germline V and J ends were trimmed by 5 bases and 2 bases, with 9 bases remaining between them. CDR3 size: 13 residues. The germline CDR1 and CDR2 sequences are MNHEY and SVGAGI. The CDR3 DNA follows: TGTGCCAGCAGTAACACGCCAAACACTGAAGCTTTCTTT. This translates into CASSNTPNTEAFF.

This clone was counted a few times. This chain uses TRBV5-1 with TRBJ2-1; 15 nucleotides line up with TRBD2. With V trimmed by 4 bases and J by 5 bases, 13 bases remained unmatched. The CDR3 is 19 amino acids. Germline V lookup: CDR1 SGHRS, CDR2 YFSETQ. Here the CDR3 DNA reads TGCGCCAGCAGCGCCACCGGGACTAGCGGGGGGCTAAAGAACAATGAGCAGTTCTTC. Translation gives CASSATGTSGGLKNNEQFF.

With regard to this clone: Other DNA sequences in the same sample also yield this CDR3. J is TRBJ1-5 and V is TRBV19, with D possibly TRBD1 on 6 matching bases. CDR3 length: 14 amino acids. The V and J ends lost 2 bases and 2 bases respectively, with 7 bases between them. Germline V gene data show CDR1 as LNHDA and CDR2 as SQIVND (reference sequence). The CDR3 DNA follows: TGTGCCAGTAGTATATCAGGGGGCAATCAGCCCCAGCATTTT. This translates into CASSISGGNQPQHF.